This T cell receptor (beta chain) was identified in a study of blood T cells in healthy people across ages. The CDR3 is 18 residues long. Germline-derived CDR1 and CDR2 are MGHRA and YSYEKL. V was clipped by 3 bases and J by 1 base; unmatched bases: 12. PCR was performed a second time for about 7 to 11 cycles using a sample-barcoded 5' primer and a J-beta primer mix. TCRdb called the 5' RACE reads again in MiXCR, with one record for every CDR3 protein. The table has approximately 780,000 distinct CDR3 sequences, under 30% seen once. These same data were also listed under a study on T cells of mothers and their children.

The sequencing input was blood. The chain employs TRBV4-1 and TRBJ2-5; TRBD1 matches 9 bases. The source of this sequence is a boy younger than 18 in good health. CDR3 residues: CASSHVPGQGMRQETQYF. The CDR3 nucleotides read TGCGCCAGCAGCCATGTCCCGGGACAGGGTATGCGCCAAGAGACCCAGTACTTC.